Each of the 28 T cell receptor beta chains below was sequenced from the same sample in a study of T cells after yellow fever vaccination. TCRdb redid the calling of the 5' RACE reads with MiXCR, one entry per CDR3 protein. This sample has hundreds of thousands of distinct CDR3 sequences; around 19% occur once, and the top ten carry roughly a sixth. Source: PBMCs, taken before the yellow fever booster vaccination. The source of these receptors is a man younger than 30 who received the YFV17D yellow fever vaccine.

The rearrangement uses TRBV6-1 and TRBJ1-1; unclear D gene. The CDR3 consists of 13 residues. CDR1 is MNHNS and CDR2 is SASEGT in the germline V gene. Trimming removed 6 bases at V and 1 base at J, with 9 bases between. The CDR3 DNA follows: TGTGCCAGCAGGCTAAACTGGAACACTGAAGCTTTCTTT. Amino acid sequence: CASRLNWNTEAFF.

This clonotype was detected a few times. The chain is built from TRBV7-2 and TRBJ2-7; TRBD1 or TRBD2 may be the D gene (6 bases each). This CDR3 comprises 13 residues. Germline loops: CDR1 SGHTA, CDR2 FQGNSA. With 3 bases removed from V and 6 bases from J, the gap between germline ends came to 12 bases. The CDR3 DNA reads TGTGCCAGCAGCTTTGGGGGGCGGGGCGAGCAGTACTTC. This sequence encodes CASSFGGRGEQYF.

The chain is built from TRBV6-2 or TRBV6-3 and TRBJ1-1, with D perhaps TRBD1 (5 bases). CDR1 is MNHEY, CDR2 SVGEGT, per germline. The length of the CDR3 is 14 residues. V was cut by 0 bases and J by 1 base, with 6 bases left in between. The CDR3 here is CASSYSTENTEAFF. CDR3 nucleotide sequence: TGTGCCAGCAGTTACTCGACAGAGAACACTGAAGCTTTCTTT.

For this clonotype: One end of the junction does not line up with germline, which may come from a read error. The chain recombines TRBV15 with TRBJ2-3; 8 positions match TRBD2. The germline V gene has CDR1 LNHNV and CDR2 YYDKDF (reference sequence). CDR3 size: 16 residues. The CDR3 is CATSRGVGGESDTKYF. The DNA of the CDR3 is TGTGCCACCAGCAGAGGGGTCGGGGGGGAGTCAGATACGAAGTATTTT.

This chain uses TRBV18 with TRBJ2-1; 11 bases fit TRBD1. Trimming took 1 base from V and 7 from J; bases not matched to a gene: 3. The CDR3 extends over 15 amino acids. CDR1 and CDR2 from the germline V gene are KGHSH and LQKENI. CDR3 in DNA: TGTGCCAGCTCACCACAGGGACAGGGGGGAAATGAGCAGTTCTTC. It is translated as CASSPQGQGGNEQFF.

J is TRBJ2-7 and V is TRBV12-3 or TRBV12-4; 10 nucleotides match TRBD2. With 7 bases clipped from V and 6 bases from J, the junction kept 9 bases outside the gene matches. This CDR3 has 14 amino acids. The CDR3 loop reads CASTYSGGAVEQYF. The CDR3 nucleotides are TGTGCCAGCACCTACAGCGGGGGGGCCGTCGAGCAGTACTTC.

The CDR3 region is CSAADLPSGGKETQYF. In DNA form, the CDR3 reads TGCAGTGCCGCCGACTTACCCAGCGGGGGGAAAGAGACCCAGTACTTC. The chain couples TRBV20-1 to TRBJ2-5; 9 bases map to TRBD2. Germline CDR1 is DFQATT and CDR2 is SNEGSKA (reference sequence). This CDR3 is built from 16 residues. After removal of 6 bases from V and 3 bases from J, the junction contained 14 bases not matched to a gene.

The chain couples TRBV9 to TRBJ1-1; D perhaps matches TRBD1 (5 bases). The CDR3 is 15 residues long. The V gene's germline CDR1 is SGDLS and CDR2 YYNGEE. V shed 0 bases and J shed 5 bases, with 14 bases lying between them. Here the CDR3 DNA reads TGTGCCAGCAGCGTAGCCGGGACGGGCCCGACTGAAGCTTTCTTT. It specifies CASSVAGTGPTEAFF.

This rearrangement joins TRBV5-1 to TRBJ2-7, with 8 bases lining up with TRBD1. The CDR3 spans 15 residues. CDR1 SGHRS and CDR2 YFSETQ come from the germline V gene. V shed 0 bases and J 2 bases; nucleotides not matched to a gene: 4. The CDR3, as DNA: TGCGCCAGCAGCTTGGCGGGACAGGTCCCCTACGAGCAGTACTTC. It yields the protein CASSLAGQVPYEQYF.

The sample holds a few counts of this clonotype. This rearrangement joins TRBV20-1 to TRBJ1-2; D is perhaps TRBD1 (6 bases). The CDR3 loop spans 14 amino acids. V shed 6 bases and J shed 6 bases, with 20 bases lying between them. Germline V lookup: CDR1 DFQATT, CDR2 SNEGSKA (reference sequence). In DNA form, the CDR3 reads TGCAGTGCCGCCGACGACAGGCCTGGGGATGGCTACACCTTC. Translation: CSAADDRPGDGYTF.

This clonotype was seen at least ten times. The chain recombines TRBV2 with TRBJ1-1, with 8 nucleotides matching TRBD1. From germline, CDR1 is SNHLY and CDR2 FYNNEI. This CDR3 comprises 15 residues. Trimming took 3 bases from V and 0 from J; bases not matched to a gene: 3. The CDR3 here is CASSDRTGLNTEAFF. The CDR3 DNA reads as TGTGCCAGCAGTGACCGGACAGGGCTGAACACTGAAGCTTTCTTT.

V gene TRBV10-3 combines with J gene TRBJ2-5; D is possibly TRBD2 (6 bases). With 5 bases removed from V and 3 bases from J, the gap between germline ends came to 16 bases. CDR1 is ENHRY, CDR2 SYGVKD, per germline. The CDR3 length is 15 residues. CDR3 protein: CAISQSGTPKETQYF. In DNA form, the CDR3 reads TGTGCCATCAGTCAATCAGGGACTCCTAAAGAGACCCAGTACTTC.

The chain uses TRBV20-1 and TRBJ2-5; perhaps D is TRBD1 or TRBD2 (6 bases each). Trimming pared 6 bases from V and 4 bases from J, leaving 21 bases between. The CDR3 is 15 residues long. Germline V gives CDR1 DFQATT, CDR2 SNEGSKA (reference sequence). CDR3 amino acids: CSARTRGTVGETQYF. DNA of the CDR3: TGCAGTGCGCGAACGAGGGGGACTGTAGGAGAGACCCAGTACTTC.

V is TRBV7-6 and J is TRBJ2-1; no clear D gene. CDR3 length: 14 residues. Trimming removed 1 base at V and 5 bases at J, with 9 bases between. Germline assignment: CDR1 SGHVS and CDR2 FNYEAQ. CDR3 sequence: CASSLGGFNNEQFF. The CDR3 nucleotides are TGTGCCAGCAGCTTAGGAGGCTTTAACAATGAGCAGTTCTTC.

This sequence joins TRBV20-1 and TRBJ2-7; a possible D gene is TRBD1 (6 bases). In germline, CDR1 is DFQATT, CDR2 SNEGSKA (reference sequence). This CDR3 region has 11 residues. The CDR3 nucleotides read TGCAAACAACAGGGTTCCTACGAGCAGTACGTC. Translated: CKQQGSYEQYV.

This chain's CDR3 is CSASNVGNTIYF. CDR3 DNA sequence: TGCAGTGCTAGTAATGTCGGAAACACCATATATTTT. J is TRBJ1-3 and V is TRBV20-1; D is uncertain. The CDR3 loop spans 12 amino acids. V lost 3 bases and J 4 bases, leaving 7 bases between the germline ends. Germline lookup yields CDR1 DFQATT and CDR2 SNEGSKA (reference sequence).

This rearrangement joins TRBV5-1 to TRBJ1-4; D is uncertain. CDR1 and CDR2 (germline): SGHRS, YFSETQ. The CDR3 is 14 amino acids. Trimming removed 0 bases from V and 10 bases from J, with 13 bases in between. The CDR3 DNA is TGCGCCAGCAGCTTGGAATCGGGATCAGGAAAACTGTTTTTT. It codes for CASSLESGSGKLFF.

This clonotype appeared many times. The chain links TRBV19 to TRBJ1-4; 9 positions match TRBD1. V lost 4 bases and J lost 8; bases outside the gene matches: 8. The CDR3 loop spans 15 amino acids. Per germline, CDR1 LNHDA and CDR2 SQIVND (reference sequence). CDR3 protein: CASSNRDRVREKLFF. The CDR3 DNA reads as TGTGCCAGTAGTAATCGGGACAGGGTACGAGAAAAACTGTTTTTT.

This clonotype was seen a few times. The V and J genes are TRBV6-5 and TRBJ1-2, with D perhaps matching TRBD1 (5 bases). Germline lookup yields CDR1 MNHEY and CDR2 SVGAGI. This CDR3 contains 14 residues. V was clipped by 4 bases and J by 4 bases, with 13 bases between them. This chain's CDR3 is CASSSSGGTYGYTF. CDR3 bases: TGTGCCAGCAGTTCCTCCGGGGGGACCTATGGCTACACCTTC.

This clonotype showed up many times. The J gene is TRBJ1-5, the V gene TRBV20-1; D not resolved. Germline CDR1 DFQATT, CDR2 SNEGSKA (reference sequence). V was clipped by 0 bases and J by 1 base, with 7 bases between them. The CDR3 consists of 14 residues. The CDR3 region has the DNA TGCAGTGCTAGAGATCCCGCAAGCAATCAGCCCCAGCATTTT. Residues: CSARDPASNQPQHF.

The CDR3 nucleotides are TGCGCCAGCAGCTTGGAGGCGCGCGGCACCGGGGAGCTGTTTTTT. This sequence encodes CASSLEARGTGELFF. This rearrangement joins TRBV5-1 to TRBJ2-2; D remains unclear. The germline V and J ends were trimmed by 0 bases and 4 bases, with 10 bases remaining between them. Germline V lookup: CDR1 SGHRS, CDR2 YFSETQ. This CDR3 comprises 15 residues.

In this sample, this clonotype turned up a few times. The rearrangement links TRBV30 to TRBJ1-5, with a possible D match to TRBD1 (6 bases). CDR1 and CDR2 (germline): GTSNPN, SVGIG (reference sequence). The CDR3 contains 13 residues. Trimming took 3 bases from V and 6 from J, leaving 12 bases between them. The CDR3 nucleotides read TGTGCCTGGAGCGTACAGGGAGGTCAGCCCCAGCATTTT. As protein: CAWSVQGGQPQHF.

At least ten counts were recorded for this clonotype. The genes are TRBV29-1 and TRBJ2-1, with 10 bases identical to TRBD2. The CDR3 spans 14 residues. V lost 7 bases, J lost 0 bases, and 3 bases stayed unmatched. The germline CDR1 and CDR2 sequences are SQVTM and ANQGSEA. CDR3 in DNA: TGCAGCGCTTCTAGCGGGAGCTCCTACAATGAGCAGTTCTTC. Translation gives CSASSGSSYNEQFF.

This clonotype was found many times. The V and J genes are TRBV29-1 and TRBJ2-7; 8 nucleotides agree with TRBD1. V lost 1 base to trimming and J lost 2 bases; unmatched junction nucleotides: 4. The V gene's germline CDR1 is SQVTM and CDR2 ANQGSEA. This CDR3 region has 14 residues. CDR3 DNA sequence: TGCAGCGTTGAAGGCGGGACAGGAACCTACGAGCAGTACTTC. This translates into CSVEGGTGTYEQYF.

The sample holds a few counts of this clonotype. The V gene is TRBV29-1, the J gene TRBJ2-4; 10 nucleotides align to TRBD2. The CDR3 totals 13 residues. Germline values: CDR1 SQVTM, CDR2 ANQGSEA. The junction had 2 bases not matched to a gene; V was cut back by 3 bases and J by 6 bases. CDR3 loop: CSVESGGGNIQYF. CDR3 nucleotides: TGCAGCGTTGAGAGCGGGGGGGGAAACATTCAGTACTTC.

The chain couples TRBV11-1 to TRBJ2-3, with D possibly called TRBD1 or TRBD2 (5 bases each). Trimming removed 1 base at V and 6 bases at J, with 14 bases between. The CDR3 runs to 15 residues. Germline assignment: CDR1 SGHAT and CDR2 FQDESV (reference sequence). The CDR3 loop is CASSLGTLAGDTQYF. CDR3 coding DNA: TGTGCCAGCAGCTTAGGAACGCTAGCAGGGGATACGCAGTATTTT.

The V and J genes are TRBV20-1 and TRBJ1-5; the D gene is possibly TRBD1 (5 bases). The V end lost 1 base, the J end lost 5 bases, and 12 bases lay between the germline ends. This CDR3 spans 14 amino acids. CDR1 and CDR2 from the germline V gene are DFQATT and SNEGSKA (reference sequence). The CDR3 sequence: CSARGMGRHQPQHF. The CDR3 region has the DNA TGCAGTGCTAGAGGTATGGGGCGGCATCAGCCCCAGCATTTT.

This clonotype has a count of ten or more. The junction departs from germline at one end; a sequencing error may be responsible. The CDR3 DNA reads TGTGCCAGCAGCCCGACGGGTAATGAGCAGTTCTTC. It is translated as CASSPTGNEQFF. The genes are TRBV4-1 and TRBJ2-1, with D unclear. This CDR3 has 12 residues. Germline V lookup: CDR1 MGHRA, CDR2 YSYEKL.